The source of this T cell receptor beta chain is a study of control samples from healthy donors and cancer patients. Germline CDR1 and CDR2: SGHDN and FVKESK. The CDR3 length is 16 residues. V was pared by 4 bases and J by 3 bases, with 18 bases between. The repertoire was sequenced with immunoSEQ multiplex PCR; TCRdb's copy has only in-frame clones and lacks some. The sample yields about 100,000 clones, roughly 84% seen once. The sample comprised blood. The receptor was derived from a woman aged 50 to 60 in good health. The chain carries TRBV14 and TRBJ1-2; tentatively, D is TRBD1 (5 bases). CDR3 in amino acids: CASSPGAGRGYYGYTF. In nucleotides, the CDR3 is TGTGCCAGCAGCCCTGGGGCAGGCCGGGGCTACTATGGCTACACCTTC.